Listed below are T cell receptor beta chains from one sample, sequenced in a study of shared clonotypes between healthy human individuals. Assay used: immunoSEQ multiplex PCR; TCRdb lists only in-frame clones, some missing. In the table there are millions of clones, around 94% of which are singletons. Sequences were obtained from naive CD4+ T cells sorted from blood. The receptors originated from a man aged 18-30 years in good health. CDR3s include the opening cysteine and the closing phenylalanine or tryptophan. Fields, in order: D gene, clone size, V gene, J gene, CDR3 DNA, CDR3 protein. A D gene is named only where the DNA matches it firmly. Only some rows state a clone size, as once, few, many or a class for expanded clones.

d_call: NA
clone_size: once
v_call: TRBV6-5
j_call: TRBJ2-2
cdr3_nt: TGTGCCAGCAGTTACTCAAGGGACAACGGGGAGCTGTTTTTT
cdr3_aa: CASSYSRDNGELFF

d_call: TRBD1
clone_size: once
v_call: TRBV5-1
j_call: TRBJ2-6
cdr3_nt: TGCGCCAGCAGCTTAGGGTGGACAGGGAGCTCTGGGGCCAACGTCCTGACTTTC
cdr3_aa: CASSLGWTGSSGANVLTF

d_call: TRBD2
clone_size: NA
v_call: TRBV6-1
j_call: TRBJ2-5
cdr3_nt: TGTGCCATTGCGATCAGGCGGGGGGGCGGGGAGACCCAGTACTTC
cdr3_aa: CAIAIRRGGGETQYF

d_call: TRBD2
clone_size: NA
v_call: TRBV9
j_call: TRBJ2-2
cdr3_nt: TGTGCCAGCAGCTTGGGACTAGCGGGGCTTGGGTCCACGAACACCGGGGAGCTGTTTTTT
cdr3_aa: CASSLGLAGLGSTNTGELFF

d_call: NA
clone_size: NA
v_call: TRBV7-8
j_call: TRBJ2-5
cdr3_nt: TGTGCCAGCAGCTTAGCGCAGACCGGGATTCAAGAGACCCAGTACTTC
cdr3_aa: CASSLAQTGIQETQYF

d_call: TRBD1
clone_size: NA
v_call: TRBV5-1
j_call: TRBJ2-4
cdr3_nt: TGCGCCAGCAGCTTGGCCTCTGGACAGGGGTTCATTCAGTACTTC
cdr3_aa: CASSLASGQGFIQYF

d_call: NA
clone_size: NA
v_call: TRBV28
j_call: TRBJ2-5
cdr3_nt: TGTGCCAGCAGCCGAGGGGCTGGGTTTGGGGAGACCCAGTACTTC
cdr3_aa: CASSRGAGFGETQYF

d_call: TRBD2
clone_size: NA
v_call: TRBV5-1
j_call: TRBJ2-1
cdr3_nt: TGCGCCAGCAGCTCGGCGGCGGGAGGACCTAATGAGCAGTTCTTC
cdr3_aa: CASSSAAGGPNEQFF

d_call: TRBD2
clone_size: once
v_call: TRBV6-7
j_call: TRBJ2-2
cdr3_nt: TGTGCCAGCAAAAACGAGGTAAGCGGGAGGTCGAACACCGGGGAGCTGTTTTTT
cdr3_aa: CASKNEVSGRSNTGELFF

d_call: NA
clone_size: NA
v_call: TRBV19
j_call: TRBJ2-7
cdr3_nt: TGTGCCAGTAGTACCAGGGTATCCTACGAGCAGTACTTC
cdr3_aa: CASSTRVSYEQYF

d_call: NA
clone_size: NA
v_call: TRBV6-1
j_call: TRBJ1-5
cdr3_nt: TGTGCCAGCAGTGGGACCGTTGGCAATCAGCCCCAGCATTTT
cdr3_aa: CASSGTVGNQPQHF

d_call: TRBD1
clone_size: NA
v_call: TRBV11-2
j_call: TRBJ2-7
cdr3_nt: TGTGCCAGCAGCACCGAACCTTGGCCCCTGGACAGGATGACCTACGAGCAGTACTTC
cdr3_aa: CASSTEPWPLDRMTYEQYF

d_call: TRBD1
clone_size: NA
v_call: TRBV19
j_call: TRBJ2-5
cdr3_nt: TGTGCCAGTAGTCTGAGGGGGCGGGAGACCCAGTACTTC
cdr3_aa: CASSLRGRETQYF

d_call: TRBD2
clone_size: NA
v_call: TRBV7-9
j_call: TRBJ2-1
cdr3_nt: TGTGCCAGCAGCTTTCCGCCAGCGGGGATGGGCAATGAGCAGTTCTTC
cdr3_aa: CASSFPPAGMGNEQFF

d_call: NA
clone_size: once
v_call: TRBV25-1
j_call: TRBJ2-7
cdr3_nt: TGTGCCAGCAGTGGGGTGTCCTACGAGCAGTACTTC
cdr3_aa: CASSGVSYEQYF

d_call: TRBD1
clone_size: NA
v_call: TRBV2
j_call: TRBJ2-7
cdr3_nt: TGTGCCAGTCGTATCGGGACAGCCTCCTACGAGCAGTACTTC
cdr3_aa: CASRIGTASYEQYF

d_call: NA
clone_size: few
v_call: TRBV2
j_call: TRBJ1-5
cdr3_nt: TGTGCCAGCGGTGTGTCAGGGACTTCTCAGCCCCAGCATTTT
cdr3_aa: CASGVSGTSQPQHF

d_call: NA
clone_size: NA
v_call: TRBV7-9
j_call: TRBJ1-2
cdr3_nt: TGTGCCAGCAGCTTAGTGTGGCAGGGGTCTGGCTACACCTTC
cdr3_aa: CASSLVWQGSGYTF

d_call: TRBD2
clone_size: NA
v_call: TRBV7-9
j_call: TRBJ2-5
cdr3_nt: TGTGCCAGCAGCTCGGGCTCGACTAGCGGTAATCAAGAGACCCAGTACTTC
cdr3_aa: CASSSGSTSGNQETQYF

d_call: NA
clone_size: NA
v_call: TRBV10-1
j_call: TRBJ2-2
cdr3_nt: TGCGCCAGCAGTCCTGGACAGAAAAACACCGGGGAGCTGTTTTTT
cdr3_aa: CASSPGQKNTGELFF

d_call: NA
clone_size: NA
v_call: TRBV18
j_call: TRBJ1-3
cdr3_nt: TGTGCCAGCTCACCACCCGGGCTTGGAAACACCATATATTTT
cdr3_aa: CASSPPGLGNTIYF

d_call: TRBD1
clone_size: NA
v_call: TRBV10-3
j_call: TRBJ2-7
cdr3_nt: TGTGCCATCAGTGGGACAGGAGCAGCTTGGGAGCAGTACTTC
cdr3_aa: CAISGTGAAWEQYF

d_call: NA
clone_size: NA
v_call: TRBV6-7
j_call: TRBJ2-5
cdr3_nt: TGTGCCAGCACCCGGGAGACCCAGTACTTC
cdr3_aa: CASTRETQYF

d_call: NA
clone_size: NA
v_call: TRBV5-6
j_call: TRBJ2-5
cdr3_nt: TGTGCCAGCAGCCCCCCCGGAGAGACCCAGTACTTC
cdr3_aa: CASSPPGETQYF

d_call: NA
clone_size: NA
v_call: TRBV27
j_call: TRBJ2-5
cdr3_nt: TGTGCCAGCAGGTTGACAAGCGGTAGAGAGACCCAGTACTTC
cdr3_aa: CASRLTSGRETQYF

d_call: NA
clone_size: once
v_call: TRBV7-9
j_call: TRBJ2-6
cdr3_nt: TGTGCCAGCAGCTTCAGGACAGCCCGCTCTGGGGCCAACGTCCTGACTTTC
cdr3_aa: CASSFRTARSGANVLTF

d_call: TRBD1
clone_size: few
v_call: TRBV6-4
j_call: TRBJ1-5
cdr3_nt: TGTGCCAGCAGTGCGACAGGGAACGGGCAGCCCCAGCATTTT
cdr3_aa: CASSATGNGQPQHF

d_call: NA
clone_size: NA
v_call: TRBV30
j_call: TRBJ2-4
cdr3_nt: TGTGCCTGGAGTGCGGGGAGAGGGAGAAACATTCAGTACTTC
cdr3_aa: CAWSAGRGRNIQYF